This TCR beta chain was documented in a study of PD-L1 blockade in urothelial cancer. Study at large: Male patients with bladder-origin urothelial cancer numbered about nine tenths of the roughly 30. Median blood clonality was around 0.086, with 80,000 to 100,000 unique TCRs. Timepoints chosen for blood analysis were 3 weeks (second dose) and 6 weeks after treatment start.

Notes on this clone: Its antigen is still unknown.

Regarding time point: pretreatment peripheral blood. CDR1 SNHLY and CDR2 FYNNEI come from the germline V gene. V lost 8 bases and J 4 bases, leaving 14 bases between the germline ends. The CDR3 has 14 residues. Measured with immunoSEQ multiplex PCR; TCRdb has only the in-frame clones, and not every one. This table has 75,000 to 95,000 clones, around four fifths appearing once. Regarding the study as a whole: Below-median pretreatment blood TCR clonality predicted better survival.

V is TRBV2 and J is TRBJ2-2; TRBD1 might be the D (6 bases). Source: PBMCs, taken around atezolizumab (anti-PD-L1) treatment. This receptor was taken from a man between 35 and 55 years old with urothelial cancer. The CDR3: CASLTGSPTGELFF. Here the CDR3 DNA reads TGTGCCAGCCTCACAGGGTCTCCCACCGGGGAGCTGTTTTTT.